This T cell receptor (beta chain) is from a study of control samples from healthy donors and cancer patients. The assay was immunoSEQ multiplex PCR, and TCRdb's table has in-frame clones only and misses some. This sample has roughly 73,000 clones, with about 87% found just once. The ends were cut back, 5 bases at V and 2 bases at J, with 19 bases in the middle. Germline lookup yields CDR1 MDHEN and CDR2 SYDVKM. This CDR3 has 17 residues. The sample was blood. The genes are TRBV28 and TRBJ2-1; D may be TRBD2 (6 bases). The sequence derives from a man aged 45-60 years in good health. The CDR3 sequence: CASSNPLALITYNEQFF. The DNA of the CDR3 is TGTGCCAGCAGTAATCCACTAGCACTAATCACCTACAATGAGCAGTTCTTC.